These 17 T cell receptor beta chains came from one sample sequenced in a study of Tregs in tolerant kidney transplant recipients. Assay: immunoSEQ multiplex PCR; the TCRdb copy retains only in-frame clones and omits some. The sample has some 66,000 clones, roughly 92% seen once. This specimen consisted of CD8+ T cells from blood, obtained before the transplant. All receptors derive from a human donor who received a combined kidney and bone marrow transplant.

The CDR3 sequence: CASRLHYEQYF. The CDR3 nucleotides read TGTGCCAGCAGATTACACTACGAGCAGTACTTC. This chain connects TRBV7-2 to TRBJ2-7, with D unclear. This CDR3 is built from 11 residues. Trimming pared 6 bases from V and 3 bases from J, leaving 6 bases between. Germline V lookup: CDR1 SGHTA, CDR2 FQGNSA.

The CDR3 here is CASSPRQPSSYEQYF. The CDR3 DNA reads as TGTGCCAGCAGCCCCAGACAGCCTAGCTCCTACGAGCAGTACTTC. V gene TRBV11-2 combines with J gene TRBJ2-7; weak D call: TRBD1 (5 bases). V lost 5 bases to trimming and J lost 0 bases, with 14 bases between them. The CDR3 spans 15 residues. CDR1 and CDR2 from the germline V gene are SGHAT and FQNNGV.

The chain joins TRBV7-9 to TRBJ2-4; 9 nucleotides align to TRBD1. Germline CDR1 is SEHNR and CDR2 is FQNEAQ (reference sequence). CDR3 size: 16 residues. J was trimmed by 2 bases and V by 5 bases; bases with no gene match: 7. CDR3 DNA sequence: TGTGCCAGCAGCCCCTGGACAGGGGAAACCAAAAACATTCAGTACTTC. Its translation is CASSPWTGETKNIQYF.

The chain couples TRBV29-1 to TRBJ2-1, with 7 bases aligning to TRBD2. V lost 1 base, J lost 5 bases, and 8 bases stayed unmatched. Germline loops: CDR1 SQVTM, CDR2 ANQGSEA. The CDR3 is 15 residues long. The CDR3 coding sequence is TGCAGCGTTGAAGGAAGGCTAGCGGTTAACAATGAGCAGTTCTTC. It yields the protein CSVEGRLAVNNEQFF.

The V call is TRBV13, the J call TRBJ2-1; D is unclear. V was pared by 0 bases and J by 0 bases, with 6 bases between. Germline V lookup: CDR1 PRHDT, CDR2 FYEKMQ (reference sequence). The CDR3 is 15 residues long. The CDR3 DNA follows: TGTGCCAGCAGCTTAGGGCGCCGCTCCTACAATGAGCAGTTCTTC. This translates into CASSLGRRSYNEQFF.

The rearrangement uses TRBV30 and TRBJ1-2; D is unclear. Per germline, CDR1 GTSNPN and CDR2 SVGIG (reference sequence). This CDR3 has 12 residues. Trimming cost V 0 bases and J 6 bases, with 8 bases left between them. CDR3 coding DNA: TGTGCCTGGAGTGTAACAGCAGATGGCTACACCTTC. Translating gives CAWSVTADGYTF.

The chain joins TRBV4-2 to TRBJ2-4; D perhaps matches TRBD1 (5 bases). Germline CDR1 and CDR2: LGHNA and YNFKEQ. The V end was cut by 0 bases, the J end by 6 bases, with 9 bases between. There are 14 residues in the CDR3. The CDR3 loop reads CASSQDDSLNIQYF. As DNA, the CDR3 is TGTGCCAGCAGCCAAGACGACAGTCTAAACATTCAGTACTTC.

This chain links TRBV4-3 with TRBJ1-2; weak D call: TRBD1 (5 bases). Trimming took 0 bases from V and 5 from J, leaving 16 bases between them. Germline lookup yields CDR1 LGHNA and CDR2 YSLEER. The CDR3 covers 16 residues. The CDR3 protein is CASSQDREGVRYGYTF. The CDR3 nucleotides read TGCGCCAGCAGCCAAGACAGGGAAGGAGTCCGGTATGGCTACACCTTC.

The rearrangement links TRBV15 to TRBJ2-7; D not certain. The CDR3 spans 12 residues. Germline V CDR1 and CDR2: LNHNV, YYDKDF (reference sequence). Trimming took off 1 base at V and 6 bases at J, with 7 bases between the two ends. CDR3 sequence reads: CATSRANSEQYF. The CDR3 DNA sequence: TGTGCCACCAGCAGAGCCAATTCCGAGCAGTACTTC. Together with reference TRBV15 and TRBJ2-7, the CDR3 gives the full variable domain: DAMVIQNPRYQVTQFGKPVTLSCSQTLNHNVMYWYQQKSSQAPKLLFHYYDKDFNNEADTPDNFQSRRPNTSFCFLDIRSPGLGDTAMYLCATSRANSEQYFGPGTRLTVT.

This CDR3 reads CASRVHLNQPQHF. Here the CDR3 DNA reads TGTGCCAGCAGGGTCCACTTAAATCAGCCCCAGCATTTT. V gene TRBV6-5 combines with J gene TRBJ1-5, with D uncertain. The CDR3 has 13 amino acids. Trimming removed 6 bases from V and 4 bases from J, with 10 bases in between. CDR1 and CDR2 from the germline V gene are MNHEY and SVGAGI.

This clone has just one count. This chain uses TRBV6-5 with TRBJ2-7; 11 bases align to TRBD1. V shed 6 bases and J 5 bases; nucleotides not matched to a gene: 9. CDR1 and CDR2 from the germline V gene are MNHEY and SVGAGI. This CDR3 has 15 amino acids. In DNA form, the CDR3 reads TGTGCCAGCAGCATATGGACAGGGGGCGCGGACGAGCAGTACTTC. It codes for CASSIWTGGADEQYF.

The CDR3 nucleotides read TGCGCCAGCAGCAGAACCGGGACAGGGAAGAACGAGCAGTACTTC. Translated, it gives CASSRTGTGKNEQYF. The V gene is TRBV5-1, the J gene TRBJ2-5, with 9 nucleotides matching TRBD1. The J call may be wrong; the DNA end is better matched by TRBJ2-7. The CDR3 is 15 amino acids. Looked up from germline, CDR1 is SGHRS and CDR2 is YFSETQ.

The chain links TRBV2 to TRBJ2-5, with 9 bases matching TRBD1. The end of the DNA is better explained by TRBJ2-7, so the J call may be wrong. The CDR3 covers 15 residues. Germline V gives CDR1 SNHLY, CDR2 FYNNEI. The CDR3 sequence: CASSEGTGESYEQYF. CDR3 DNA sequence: TGTGCCAGCAGTGAAGGGACAGGGGAATCCTACGAGCAGTACTTC.

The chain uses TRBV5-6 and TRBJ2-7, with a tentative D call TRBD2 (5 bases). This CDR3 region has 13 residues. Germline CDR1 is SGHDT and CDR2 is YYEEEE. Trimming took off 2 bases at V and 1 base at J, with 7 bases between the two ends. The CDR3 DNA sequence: TGTGCCAGCAGCTTTAGGGAGTCCTACGAGCAGTACTTC. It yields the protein CASSFRESYEQYF.

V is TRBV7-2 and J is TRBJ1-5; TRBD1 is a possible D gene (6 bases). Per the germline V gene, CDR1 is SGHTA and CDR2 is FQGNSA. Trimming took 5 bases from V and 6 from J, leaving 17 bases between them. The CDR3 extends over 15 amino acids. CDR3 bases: TGTGCCAGCAGCCTATTGACGGGGGGCGGTCAGCCCCAGCATTTT. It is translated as CASSLLTGGGQPQHF. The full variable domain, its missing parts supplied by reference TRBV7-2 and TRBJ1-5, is GAGVSQSPSNKVTEKGKDVELRCDPISGHTALYWYRQSLGQGLEFLIYFQGNSAPDKSGLPSDRFSAERTGGSVSTLTIQRTQQEDSAVYLCASSLLTGGGQPQHFGDGTRLSIL.

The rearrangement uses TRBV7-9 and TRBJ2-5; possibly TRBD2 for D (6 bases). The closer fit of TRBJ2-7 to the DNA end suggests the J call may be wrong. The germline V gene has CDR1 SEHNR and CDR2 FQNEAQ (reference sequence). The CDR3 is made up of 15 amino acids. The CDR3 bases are TGTGCCAGCAGCCCCCCGGGACTTCGAAGCTACGAGCAGTACTTC. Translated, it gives CASSPPGLRSYEQYF.

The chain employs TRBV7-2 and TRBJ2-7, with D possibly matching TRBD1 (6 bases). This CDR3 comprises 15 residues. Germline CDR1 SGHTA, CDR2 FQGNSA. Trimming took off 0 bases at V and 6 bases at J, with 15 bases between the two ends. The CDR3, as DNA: TGTGCCAGCAGCTTAGCGGGGGCAGGGTTTGTCGAGCAGTACTTC. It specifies CASSLAGAGFVEQYF.